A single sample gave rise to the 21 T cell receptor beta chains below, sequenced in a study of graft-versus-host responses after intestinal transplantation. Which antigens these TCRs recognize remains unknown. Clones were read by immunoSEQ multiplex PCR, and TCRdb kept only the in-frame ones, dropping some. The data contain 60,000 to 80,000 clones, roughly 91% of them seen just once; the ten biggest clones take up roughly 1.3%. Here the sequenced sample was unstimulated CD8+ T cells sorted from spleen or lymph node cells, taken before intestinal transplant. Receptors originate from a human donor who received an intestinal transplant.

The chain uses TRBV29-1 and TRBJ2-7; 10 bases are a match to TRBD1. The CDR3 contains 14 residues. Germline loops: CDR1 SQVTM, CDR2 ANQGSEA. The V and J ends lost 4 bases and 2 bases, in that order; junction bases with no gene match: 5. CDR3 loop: CSVGGDRGTYEQYF. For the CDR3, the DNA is TGCAGCGTTGGGGGGGACAGGGGAACCTACGAGCAGTACTTC.

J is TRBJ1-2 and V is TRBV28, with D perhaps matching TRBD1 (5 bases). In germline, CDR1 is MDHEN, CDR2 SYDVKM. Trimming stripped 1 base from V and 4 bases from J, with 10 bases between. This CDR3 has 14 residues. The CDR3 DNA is TGTGCCAGCAGTTTATCGGCAGGGTCCTATGGCTACACCTTC. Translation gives CASSLSAGSYGYTF.

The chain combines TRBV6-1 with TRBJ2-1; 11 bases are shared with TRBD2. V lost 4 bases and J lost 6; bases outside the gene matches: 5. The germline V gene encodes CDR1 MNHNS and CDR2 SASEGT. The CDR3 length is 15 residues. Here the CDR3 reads CASSAIAGGSNEQFF. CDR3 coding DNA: TGTGCCAGCAGTGCCATAGCGGGGGGGAGCAATGAGCAGTTCTTC.

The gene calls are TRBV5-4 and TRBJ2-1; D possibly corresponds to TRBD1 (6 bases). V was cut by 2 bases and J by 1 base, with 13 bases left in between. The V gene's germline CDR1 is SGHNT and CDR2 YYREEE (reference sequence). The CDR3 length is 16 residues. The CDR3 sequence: CASSFHDRPSYNEQFF. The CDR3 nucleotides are TGTGCCAGCAGCTTCCACGACAGGCCGTCCTACAATGAGCAGTTCTTC.

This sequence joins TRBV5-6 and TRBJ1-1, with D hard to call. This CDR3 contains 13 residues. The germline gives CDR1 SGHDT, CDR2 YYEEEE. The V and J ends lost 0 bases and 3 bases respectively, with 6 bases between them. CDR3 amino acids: CASSLGSYTEAFF. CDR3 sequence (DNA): TGTGCCAGCAGCTTGGGCAGTTACACTGAAGCTTTCTTT.

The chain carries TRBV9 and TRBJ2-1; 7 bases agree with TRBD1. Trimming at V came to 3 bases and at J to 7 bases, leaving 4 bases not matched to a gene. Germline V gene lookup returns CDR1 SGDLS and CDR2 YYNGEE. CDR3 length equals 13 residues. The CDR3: CASSEGQWNEQFF. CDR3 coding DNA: TGTGCCAGCAGCGAGGGACAGTGGAATGAGCAGTTCTTC.

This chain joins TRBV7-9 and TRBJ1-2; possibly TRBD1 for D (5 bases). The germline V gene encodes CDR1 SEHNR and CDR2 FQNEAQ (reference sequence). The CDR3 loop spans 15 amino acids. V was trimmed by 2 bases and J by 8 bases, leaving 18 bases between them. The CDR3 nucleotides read TGTGCCAGCAGCTTATCAGGGTTCGTCGGTGGGGGCTACACCTTC. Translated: CASSLSGFVGGGYTF.

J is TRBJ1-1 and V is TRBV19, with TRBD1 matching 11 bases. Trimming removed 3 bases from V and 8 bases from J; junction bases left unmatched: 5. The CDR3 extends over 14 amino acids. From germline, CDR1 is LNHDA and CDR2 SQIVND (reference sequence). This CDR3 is CASSIRDRGSEAFF. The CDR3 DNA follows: TGTGCCAGTAGTATCCGGGACAGGGGGTCAGAAGCTTTCTTT.

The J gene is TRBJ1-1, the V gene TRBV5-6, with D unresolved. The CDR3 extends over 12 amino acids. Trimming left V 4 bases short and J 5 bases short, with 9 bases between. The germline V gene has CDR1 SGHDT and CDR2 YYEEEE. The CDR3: CASSLPGTEAFF. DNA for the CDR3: TGTGCCAGCAGCCTGCCGGGGACTGAAGCTTTCTTT.

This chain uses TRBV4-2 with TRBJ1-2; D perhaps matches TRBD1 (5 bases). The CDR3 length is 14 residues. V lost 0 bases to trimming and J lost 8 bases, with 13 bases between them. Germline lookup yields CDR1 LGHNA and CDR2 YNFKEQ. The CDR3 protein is CASSQDGGGEGYTF. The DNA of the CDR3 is TGTGCCAGCAGCCAAGACGGAGGAGGGGAGGGCTACACCTTC.

The DNA of the CDR3 is TGTGCCAGCAGCCAAGACCGGGAGAGCACAGATACGCAGTATTTT. The encoded protein is CASSQDRESTDTQYF. The genes are TRBV4-2 and TRBJ2-3; D possibly corresponds to TRBD2 (6 bases). Germline CDR1 is LGHNA and CDR2 is YNFKEQ. Trimming cost V 0 bases and J 0 bases, with 7 bases left between them. This CDR3 has 15 amino acids.

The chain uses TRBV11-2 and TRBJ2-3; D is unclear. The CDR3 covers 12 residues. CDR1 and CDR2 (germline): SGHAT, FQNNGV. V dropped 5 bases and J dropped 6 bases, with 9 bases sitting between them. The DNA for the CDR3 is TGTGCCAGCAGCCTCCTTAGTGATACGCAGTATTTT. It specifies CASSLLSDTQYF.

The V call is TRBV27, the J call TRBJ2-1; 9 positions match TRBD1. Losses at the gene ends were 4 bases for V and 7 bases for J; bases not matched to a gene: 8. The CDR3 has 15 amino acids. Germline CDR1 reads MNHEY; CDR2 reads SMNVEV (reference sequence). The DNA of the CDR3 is TGTGCCAGCAGTTCCCCTGGACAGGGGATTAATGAGCAGTTCTTC. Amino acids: CASSSPGQGINEQFF.

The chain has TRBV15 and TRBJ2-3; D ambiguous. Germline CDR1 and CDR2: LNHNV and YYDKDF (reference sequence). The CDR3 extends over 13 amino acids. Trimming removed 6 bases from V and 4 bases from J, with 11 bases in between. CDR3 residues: CATRLVAADTQYF. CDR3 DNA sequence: TGTGCCACCAGGCTAGTAGCAGCAGATACGCAGTATTTT.

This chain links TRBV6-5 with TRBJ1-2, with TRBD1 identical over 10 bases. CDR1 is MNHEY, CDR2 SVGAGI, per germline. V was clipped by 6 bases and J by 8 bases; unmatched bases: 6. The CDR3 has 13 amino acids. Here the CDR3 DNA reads TGTGCCAGCAGCAGGGACAGGGGCTCGGGCTACACCTTC. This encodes CASSRDRGSGYTF.

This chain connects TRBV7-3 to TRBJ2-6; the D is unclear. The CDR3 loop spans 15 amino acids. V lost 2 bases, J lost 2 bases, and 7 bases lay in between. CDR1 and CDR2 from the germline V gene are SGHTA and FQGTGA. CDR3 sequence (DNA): TGTGCCAGCAGCTTAGCGGCAGCTGGGGCCAACGTCCTGACTTTC. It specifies CASSLAAAGANVLTF.

The CDR3 DNA reads as TGTGCCAGCAGCCGGGGGGCCTACGAGCAGTACTTC. Amino acids: CASSRGAYEQYF. V usage is TRBV7-9 and J usage is TRBJ2-7; the match to TRBD2 covers 7 bases. V gave up 5 bases and J gave up 2 bases; unmatched junction bases: 0. Germline V gene data show CDR1 as SEHNR and CDR2 as FQNEAQ (reference sequence). The length of the CDR3 is 12 residues.

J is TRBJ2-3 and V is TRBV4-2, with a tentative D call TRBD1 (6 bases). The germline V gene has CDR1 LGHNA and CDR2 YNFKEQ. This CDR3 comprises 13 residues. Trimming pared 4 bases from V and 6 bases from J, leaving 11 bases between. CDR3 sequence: CASSPSQGDTQYF. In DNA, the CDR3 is TGTGCCAGCAGCCCTTCTCAGGGGGATACGCAGTATTTT.

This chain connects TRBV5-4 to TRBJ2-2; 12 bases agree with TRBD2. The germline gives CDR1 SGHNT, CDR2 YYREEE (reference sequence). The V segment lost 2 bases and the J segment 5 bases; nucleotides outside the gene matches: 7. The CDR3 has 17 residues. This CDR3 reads CASSFGSSGGATGELFF. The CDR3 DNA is TGTGCCAGCAGCTTTGGGTCTAGCGGGGGGGCTACCGGGGAGCTGTTTTTT.

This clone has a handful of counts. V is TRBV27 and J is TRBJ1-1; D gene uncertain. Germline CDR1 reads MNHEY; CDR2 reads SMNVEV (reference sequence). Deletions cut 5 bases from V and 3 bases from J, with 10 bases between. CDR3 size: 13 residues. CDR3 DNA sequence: TGTGCCAGCAGTACCTGGGCCTACACTGAAGCTTTCTTT. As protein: CASSTWAYTEAFF.

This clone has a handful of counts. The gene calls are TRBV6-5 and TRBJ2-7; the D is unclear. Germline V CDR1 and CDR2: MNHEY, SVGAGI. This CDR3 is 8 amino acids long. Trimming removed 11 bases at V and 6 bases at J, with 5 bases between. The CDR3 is CAAGEQYF. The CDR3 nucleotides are TGTGCCGCAGGCGAGCAGTACTTC.